The T cell receptor (beta chain) under discussion was sequenced for a study of neoadjuvant anti-PD-1 for oral cavity cancer. Sample time point: after neoadjuvant nivolumab, at surgical resection. Sequencing was performed with immunoSEQ multiplex PCR; in TCRdb, only in-frame clones are kept and a portion is missing. The repertoire holds 15,000 or so clones, more than 70% seen once, with approximately 2.3% in the top ten. The CDR3 is 16 residues long. CDR1 SGHAT and CDR2 FQNNGV come from the germline V gene. The J segment lost 3 bases and the V segment lost 4 bases, leaving 9 bases of the junction unmatched.

The rearrangement links TRBV11-2 to TRBJ2-3, with TRBD2 matching 8 bases. This TCR came from a person aged 35-79 years with oral cavity squamous cell carcinoma. The source material was PBMCs, sampled after nivolumab (anti-PD-1) treatment. In DNA form, the CDR3 reads TGTGCCAGCAGCTCCGTACCGGGACTAGGGACAGATACGCAGTATTTT. The encoded protein is CASSSVPGLGTDTQYF.